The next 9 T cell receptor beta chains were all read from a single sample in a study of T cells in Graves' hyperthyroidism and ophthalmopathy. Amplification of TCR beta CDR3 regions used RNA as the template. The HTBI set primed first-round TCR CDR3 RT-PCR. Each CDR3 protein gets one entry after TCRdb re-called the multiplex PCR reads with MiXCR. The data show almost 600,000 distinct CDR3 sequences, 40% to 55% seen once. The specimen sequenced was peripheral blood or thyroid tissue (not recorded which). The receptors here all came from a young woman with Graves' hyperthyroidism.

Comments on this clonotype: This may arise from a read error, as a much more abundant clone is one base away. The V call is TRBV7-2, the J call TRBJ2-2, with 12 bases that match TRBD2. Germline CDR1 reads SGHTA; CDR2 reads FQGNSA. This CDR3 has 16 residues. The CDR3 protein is CASSSRLAGEKGELFF. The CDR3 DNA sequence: TGCGCCAGCAGCTCACGACTAGCGGGAGAGAAGGGGGAGCTGTTTTTT.

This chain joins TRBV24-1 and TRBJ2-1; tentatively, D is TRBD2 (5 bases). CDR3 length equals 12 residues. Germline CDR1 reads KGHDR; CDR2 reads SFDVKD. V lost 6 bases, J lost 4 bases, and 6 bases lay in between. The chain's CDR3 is CATSRGYNEQFF. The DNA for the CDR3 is TGTGCCACCAGTCGGGGTTACAATGAGCAGTTCTTC.

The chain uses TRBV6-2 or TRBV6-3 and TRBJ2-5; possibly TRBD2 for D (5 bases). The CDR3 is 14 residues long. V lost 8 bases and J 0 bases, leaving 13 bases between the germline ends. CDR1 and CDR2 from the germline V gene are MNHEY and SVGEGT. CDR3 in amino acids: CASGGLMYQETQYF. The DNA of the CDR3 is TGTGCCAGCGGTGGACTTATGTACCAAGAGACCCAGTACTTC.

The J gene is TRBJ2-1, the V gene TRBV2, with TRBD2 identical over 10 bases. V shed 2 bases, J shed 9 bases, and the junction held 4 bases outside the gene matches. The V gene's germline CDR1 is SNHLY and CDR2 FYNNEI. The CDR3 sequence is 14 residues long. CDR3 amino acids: CASSESLAGVEQFF. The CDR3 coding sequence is TGTGCCAGCAGTGAATCCCTAGCGGGAGTTGAGCAGTTCTTC.

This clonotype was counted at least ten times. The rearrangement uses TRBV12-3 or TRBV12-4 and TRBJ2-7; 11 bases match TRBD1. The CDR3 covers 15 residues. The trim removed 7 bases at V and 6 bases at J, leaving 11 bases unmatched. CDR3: CASTYHRTGGFEQYF. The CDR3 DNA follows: TGTGCCAGCACCTATCATAGGACAGGGGGCTTCGAGCAGTACTTC.

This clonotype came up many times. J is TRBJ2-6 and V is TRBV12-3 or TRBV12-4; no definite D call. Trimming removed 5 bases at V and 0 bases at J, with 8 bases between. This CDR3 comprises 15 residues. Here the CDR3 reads CASSPDISGANVLTF. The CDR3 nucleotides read TGTGCCAGCAGTCCGGATATCTCTGGGGCCAACGTCCTGACTTTC.

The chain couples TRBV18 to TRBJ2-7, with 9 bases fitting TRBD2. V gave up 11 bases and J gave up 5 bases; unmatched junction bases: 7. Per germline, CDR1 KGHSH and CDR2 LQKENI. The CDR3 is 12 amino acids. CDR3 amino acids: CAPGSGRNEQYF. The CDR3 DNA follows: TGTGCCCCGGGGAGCGGGAGGAACGAGCAGTACTTC.

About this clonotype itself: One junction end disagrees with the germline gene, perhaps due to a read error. As DNA, the CDR3 is TGCGCCAGCAGCCGTCGGACAGGACAAGAGACCCAGCACTTC. As protein: CASSRRTGQETQHF. The chain joins TRBV7-2 to TRBJ2-5, with 7 positions matching TRBD1. CDR1 and CDR2 from the germline V gene are SGHTA and FQGNSA. There are 14 residues in the CDR3.

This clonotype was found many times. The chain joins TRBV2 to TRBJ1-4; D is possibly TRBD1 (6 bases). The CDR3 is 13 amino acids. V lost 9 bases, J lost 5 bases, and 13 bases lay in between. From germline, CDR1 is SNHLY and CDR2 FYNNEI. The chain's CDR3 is CASGGGLNEKLFF. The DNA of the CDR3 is TGTGCCAGTGGAGGGGGTCTCAATGAAAAACTGTTTTTT.